Below, 6 T cell receptor beta chains from the same sample are listed, as sequenced in a study of read filtering for tumor transcriptome and immune sequencing. From around 440 ng of RNA, a library with molecular barcoded alpha/delta and beta/gamma adaptors was made. Using its own MiXCR run on the reads, TCRdb lists one record per CDR3 protein. The table records 50,000 to 65,000 distinct CDR3 sequences, roughly an eighth of them present only once. Input material: a population of CD138-negative cells sorted from bone marrow. Receptors originate from a donor aged 40 or over with multiple myeloma.

Many counts were recorded for this clonotype. V usage is TRBV11-2 and J usage is TRBJ2-1, with a tentative D call TRBD2 (5 bases). The V and J ends lost 5 bases and 10 bases respectively, with 18 bases between them. The CDR3 has 14 residues. Germline V CDR1 and CDR2: SGHAT, FQNNGV. Written as DNA, the CDR3 is TGTGCCAGCAGCCGCGGACTCGATGTTGCGGAGCAGTTCTTC. Protein: CASSRGLDVAEQFF.

This clonotype showed up many times. V gene TRBV3-1 combines with J gene TRBJ1-2; D call uncertain. The CDR3 sequence is 15 residues long. Trimming stripped 0 bases from V and 0 bases from J, with 8 bases between. Germline CDR1 reads LGHDT; CDR2 reads YNNKEL (reference sequence). The CDR3 sequence is CASSQEAEANYGYTF. The DNA of the CDR3 is TGTGCCAGCAGCCAAGAGGCAGAAGCTAACTATGGCTACACCTTC.

This clonotype occurred many times. This may stem from a read error, because a much larger clone lies one nucleotide away. The chain couples TRBV20-1 to TRBJ2-1; the D is unclear. Per germline, CDR1 DFQATT and CDR2 SNEGSKA (reference sequence). This CDR3 region has 14 residues. The CDR3 sequence is CSATHTRSYNGQFF. The CDR3 DNA reads TGCAGTGCCACTCACACGAGGTCCTACAATGGGCAGTTCTTC.

This clonotype was picked up many times. The chain links TRBV7-6 to TRBJ2-7; no definite D call. This CDR3 has 16 amino acids. Germline lookup yields CDR1 SGHVS and CDR2 FNYEAQ. Trimming stripped 0 bases from V and 0 bases from J, with 12 bases between. Here the CDR3 DNA reads TGTGCCAGCAGCTTAGCAGGTTCGGTCTCCTCCTACGAGCAGTACTTC. Amino acid sequence: CASSLAGSVSSYEQYF. Full variable domain (outside the CDR3, taken from reference TRBV7-6 and TRBJ2-7): GAGVSQSPRYKVTKRGQDVALRCDPISGHVSLYWYRQALGQGPEFLTYFNYEAQQDKSGLPNDRFSAERPEGSISTLTIQRTEQRDSAMYRCASSLAGSVSSYEQYFGPGTRLTVT.

Comments on this clonotype: One base separates it from a far larger clone, so it is likely a read error. This chain connects TRBV7-9 to TRBJ2-1, with D perhaps TRBD1 (6 bases). Germline V gene data show CDR1 as SEHNR and CDR2 as FQNEAQ (reference sequence). The CDR3 covers 15 residues. As DNA, the CDR3 is TGTGCCAGCAGCCAGGGGACCTCGTCCTACAGTGAGCAGTTCTTC. Protein sequence: CASSQGTSSYSEQFF.

At least ten counts were recorded for this clonotype. CDR3 residues: CASSHHMLQGEGYGELFF. The CDR3 nucleotides read TGCGCCAGCAGCCACCATATGCTACAAGGGGAGGGGTACGGGGAGCTGTTTTTT. This chain connects TRBV4-1 to TRBJ2-2; 7 nucleotides align to TRBD2. Germline V gene sequence: CDR1 MGHRA, CDR2 YSYEKL. The CDR3 has 18 residues. V was pared by 3 bases and J by 7 bases, with 17 bases of the junction left unmatched.